The 13 T cell receptor beta chains listed next were all sequenced from one sample in a study of Graves' ophthalmopathy and Graves' hyperthyroidism. RNA transcripts yielded amplified TCR beta CDR3 regions. An opening RT-PCR round employed HTBI primers and preceded a second-round multiplex PCR. TCRdb fed the multiplex PCR reads into MiXCR, producing one record per CDR3 protein. The repertoire has 400,000 to 500,000 distinct CDR3 sequences, about 21% of them found once; the top ten carry approximately 3%. The sample comprised peripheral blood. The receptors come from a young woman with stable Graves' hyperthyroidism.

The table lists this clonotype with many counts. The chain couples TRBV24-1 to TRBJ2-7; D remains unclear. CDR1 KGHDR and CDR2 SFDVKD come from the germline V gene. V lost 6 bases to trimming and J lost 1 base, with 9 bases between them. The CDR3 covers 13 residues. The CDR3 reads CATSSYRSYEQYF. The CDR3 region has the DNA TGTGCCACCAGTTCCTACAGATCCTACGAGCAGTACTTC.

V usage is TRBV9 and J usage is TRBJ2-5; 10 nucleotides line up with TRBD2. Germline V gene data show CDR1 as SGDLS and CDR2 as YYNGEE. J gave up 3 bases and V 0 bases, and 8 bases lay outside the gene matches. This CDR3 contains 17 residues. In DNA form, the CDR3 reads TGTGCCAGCAGCGTAGCCCCCACCGGACTAGCGGAAGAGACCCAGTACTTC. Translating it yields CASSVAPTGLAEETQYF.

A word on this clonotype: The CDR3 carries no conserved terminal phenylalanine or tryptophan, so it likely arises from a read error. This chain joins TRBV6-2 or TRBV6-3 and TRBJ1-1; a possible D gene is TRBD1 (5 bases). Per the germline V gene, CDR1 is MNHEY and CDR2 is SVGEGT. CDR3 length: 17 residues. With 2 bases removed from V and 0 bases from J, the gap between germline ends came to 16 bases. The CDR3 protein is CASSYPVHQGMNTEAFY. CDR3 in DNA: TGTGCCAGCAGTTACCCCGTCCATCAGGGAATGAACACTGAAGCTTTCTAT.

The chain couples TRBV3-1 to TRBJ2-7, with D possibly being TRBD1 (6 bases). The CDR3 loop spans 15 amino acids. Deletions cut 1 base from V and 5 bases from J, with 15 bases between. Germline V gives CDR1 LGHDT, CDR2 YNNKEL (reference sequence). This CDR3 is CASSQVGGYRNEQYF. CDR3 coding DNA: TGTGCCAGCAGCCAAGTTGGGGGCTACCGGAACGAGCAGTACTTC.

Regarding this clonotype: The junction shows a germline mismatch at one end, possibly a read error. The chain couples TRBV6-1 to TRBJ1-5; D is possibly TRBD1 (6 bases). The CDR3 totals 15 residues. The germline V gene has CDR1 MNHNS and CDR2 SASEGT. In DNA form, the CDR3 reads TGTGACAGCAGGAATCAGGGGAATAGCAATCAGCCCCAGCATTTT. Protein product: CDSRNQGNSNQPQHF.

This clonotype was detected many times. The chain combines TRBV12-3 or TRBV12-4 with TRBJ2-2, with 7 bases that match TRBD1. CDR3 length: 18 amino acids. The trim removed 6 bases at V and 1 base at J, leaving 14 bases unmatched. The CDR3 DNA reads TGTGCCAGCAGACCTTCATCGTCCGGGACAGTGAACACCGGGGAGCTGTTTTTT. Protein: CASRPSSSGTVNTGELFF.

This clonotype was detected ten times or more. The V and J genes are TRBV11-2 and TRBJ1-1; maybe TRBD1 (6 bases). Germline CDR1 and CDR2: SGHAT and FQNNGV. The CDR3 runs to 15 residues. V was cut by 3 bases and J by 1 base, with 12 bases left in between. CDR3 sequence: CASSLVTGPNTEAFF. The CDR3 DNA is TGTGCCAGCAGCTTGGTGACAGGTCCGAACACTGAAGCTTTCTTT. Based on the CDR3 plus reference TRBV11-2 and TRBJ1-1, the full variable domain is EAGVAQSPRYKIIEKRQSVAFWCNPISGHATLYWYQQILGQGPKLLIQFQNNGVVDDSQLPKDRFSAERLKGVDSTLKIQPAKLEDSAVYLCASSLVTGPNTEAFFGQGTRLTVV.

This clonotype was counted a few times. The chain is built from TRBV28 and TRBJ2-7; D may match TRBD1 or TRBD2 (5 bases each). The CDR3 length is 12 residues. Trimming left V 4 bases short and J 12 bases short, with 16 bases between. Germline V gives CDR1 MDHEN, CDR2 SYDVKM. CDR3 in DNA: TGTGCCAGCAGTTGGGGCGGGCGCCGACTGTACTTC. Protein sequence: CASSWGGRRLYF.

This clonotype was counted ten times or more. The rearrangement uses TRBV11-2 and TRBJ2-5; D remains unclear. Germline loops: CDR1 SGHAT, CDR2 FQNNGV. Trimming stripped 2 bases from V and 6 bases from J, with 13 bases between. The CDR3 sequence is 14 residues long. Here the CDR3 DNA reads TGTGCCAGCAGCTTATCGTGGGCTTCAAAGACCCAGTACTTC. Amino acid sequence: CASSLSWASKTQYF.

In its sample, this clonotype was seen many times. The V call is TRBV6-1, the J call TRBJ1-3; D not certain. The V and J ends lost 8 bases and 4 bases respectively, with 12 bases between them. This CDR3 comprises 13 residues. Germline values: CDR1 MNHNS, CDR2 SASEGT. The CDR3, as DNA: TGTGCCAGCCCCACGTGGTCGGGAAACACCATATATTTT. Translated: CASPTWSGNTIYF.

Notes on this clonotype: A much larger clone lies one base from this, so it may be a read error. The gene calls are TRBV12-3 or TRBV12-4 and TRBJ2-7; 7 nucleotides align to TRBD2. V shed 6 bases, J shed 5 bases, and the junction held 10 bases outside the gene matches. CDR3 length: 14 amino acids. The chain's CDR3 is CASSPQGGDHEQYF. CDR3 coding DNA: TGTGCCAGCAGCCCGCAGGGAGGGGACCACGAGCAGTACTTC.

This clonotype was counted only a few times. The rearrangement links TRBV6-5 to TRBJ2-2; D may match TRBD1 or TRBD2 (6 bases each). CDR1 is MNHEY and CDR2 is SVGAGI in the germline V gene. The CDR3 spans 16 residues. Deletions cut 0 bases from V and 2 bases from J, with 10 bases between. The CDR3: CASSYSRGANTGELFF. CDR3 DNA sequence: TGTGCCAGCAGTTACTCGAGGGGGGCTAACACCGGGGAGCTGTTTTTT.

This chain joins TRBV18 and TRBJ2-5, with TRBD2 matching 7 bases. V lost 4 bases to trimming and J lost 2 bases; unmatched junction nucleotides: 4. CDR1 and CDR2 from the germline V gene are KGHSH and LQKENI. There are 14 residues in the CDR3. The CDR3 nucleotides read TGTGCCAGCTCACAGGCGGGGGTACAAGAGACCCAGTACTTC. Amino acids: CASSQAGVQETQYF.